These 27 T cell receptor beta chains came from one sample sequenced in a study of cytomegalovirus exposure and HLA in healthy donors (dated by TCRdb to about 2017). Library generation was performed with the immunoSEQ multiplex PCR assay. A mixture of 60 forward primers for TCR Vbeta segments and 13 reverse primers for TCR Jbeta segments was used in the multiplex PCR. In its TCRdb copy, this immuneACCESS table keeps in-frame sequences only and misses some clones. Where compared with another copy, unresolved V genes explain less than half of these, and the others have no known cause. The sample table holds just over 150,000 clones, of which around 84% were seen once. The top ten clonotypes cover roughly 3% of the sample. Sequencing used PBMCs. The receptors shown here come from a woman between 35 and 50 years old in good health and CMV-seronegative.

The table lists this clone with a few counts. The rearrangement uses TRBV5-6 and TRBJ1-4; 9 bases fit TRBD1. The CDR3 runs to 16 residues. The germline V gene encodes CDR1 SGHDT and CDR2 YYEEEE. The V gene end was trimmed by 0 bases and the J gene end by 5 bases; junction bases not matched to a gene: 5. The CDR3 nucleotides read TGTGCCAGCAGCTTGGGGGCCGGGACAGGGAATGAAAAACTGTTTTTT. Protein: CASSLGAGTGNEKLFF.

This chain connects TRBV6-6 to TRBJ2-7; TRBD2 agrees at 10 bases. The germline gives CDR1 MNHNY, CDR2 SVGAGI (reference sequence). This CDR3 comprises 15 residues. With 2 bases clipped from V and 0 bases from J, the junction kept 1 base outside the gene matches. CDR3 sequence reads: CASSYASGSSYEQYF. The CDR3 nucleotides read TGTGCCAGCAGTTACGCTAGCGGGAGCTCCTACGAGCAGTACTTC.

This clone was observed a single time. V and J are TRBV6-5 and TRBJ1-2; possibly TRBD1 for D (5 bases). Between the trimmed V and J ends, which lost 0 bases and 4 bases, there was a span of 15 bases. CDR1 and CDR2 from the germline V gene are MNHEY and SVGAGI. The CDR3 is 16 amino acids. The CDR3 DNA is TGTGCCAGCAGTTACTCGGAGGGGCAGGGAAGCTATGGCTACACCTTC. Its protein is CASSYSEGQGSYGYTF.

The gene calls are TRBV28 and TRBJ2-3, with TRBD1 matching over 7 bases. CDR3 size: 16 residues. Germline V CDR1 and CDR2: MDHEN, SYDVKM. The trim removed 6 bases at V and 0 bases at J, leaving 9 bases unmatched. CDR3 sequence: CASSHLTGISTDTQYF. In DNA, the CDR3 is TGTGCCAGCAGCCACCTGACAGGGATTAGCACAGATACGCAGTATTTT.

This clone was seen once. The rearrangement joins TRBV9 to TRBJ2-1; D unclear. Per the germline V gene, CDR1 is SGDLS and CDR2 is YYNGEE. This CDR3 spans 12 amino acids. Trimming left V 3 bases short and J 8 bases short, with 9 bases between. This CDR3 is CASSDYKYEQFF. In DNA form, the CDR3 reads TGTGCCAGCAGCGATTACAAGTATGAGCAGTTCTTC.

This chain links TRBV19 with TRBJ2-7; 11 bases align to TRBD1. This CDR3 comprises 15 residues. CDR1 is LNHDA and CDR2 is SQIVND in the germline V gene (reference sequence). With 5 bases clipped from V and 4 bases from J, the junction kept 7 bases outside the gene matches. CDR3 residues: CASSPRTGGFYEQYF. The CDR3, as DNA: TGTGCCAGTAGTCCTAGGACAGGGGGCTTTTACGAGCAGTACTTC.

This chain uses TRBV28 with TRBJ2-1; 13 bases are a match to TRBD2. J lost 8 bases, V lost 5 bases, and 9 bases had no gene match. The CDR3 is 16 amino acids. The germline V gene encodes CDR1 MDHEN and CDR2 SYDVKM. The CDR3 here is CASSETSGGQLDEQFF. CDR3 nucleotide sequence: TGTGCCAGCAGTGAGACTAGCGGGGGGCAACTCGATGAGCAGTTCTTC.

This clone was detected once. The junction does not match germline at one end; this may be a read error. The rearrangement uses TRBV7-9 and TRBJ2-2; D assignment may be TRBD1 or TRBD2 (5 bases each). CDR3 length: 15 residues. CDR1 SEHNR and CDR2 FQNEAQ come from the germline V gene (reference sequence). This chain's CDR3 is CASRLGAGEHGELFF. For the CDR3, the DNA is TGTGCCAGCAGATTAGGGGCGGGTGAGCACGGGGAGCTGTTTTTT.

The V and J genes are TRBV11-3 and TRBJ1-2; D possibly corresponds to TRBD1 (6 bases). Germline-derived CDR1 and CDR2 are SGHNT and YENEEA. The CDR3 is made up of 13 amino acids. The V and J ends lost 8 bases and 10 bases respectively, with 20 bases between them. The CDR3 is CASGPGAFWDYTF. As DNA, the CDR3 is TGTGCCAGCGGACCAGGGGCCTTCTGGGACTACACCTTC. Full variable domain (remainder filled in from reference TRBV11-3 and TRBJ1-2): EAGVVQSPRYKIIEKKQPVAFWCNPISGHNTLYWYLQNLGQGPELLIRYENEEAVDDSQLPKDRFSAERLKGVDSTLKIQPAELGDSAVYLCASGPGAFWDYTFGSGTRLTVV.

The chain couples TRBV10-3 to TRBJ1-1; TRBD1 aligns across 10 bases. The CDR3 runs to 13 residues. The ends lost 6 bases at V and 3 bases at J; junction bases unmatched: 1. Germline V gene lookup returns CDR1 ENHRY and CDR2 SYGVKD. The CDR3 protein is CAIRGTGDTEAFF. The DNA of the CDR3 is TGTGCCATCAGGGGGACAGGGGACACTGAAGCTTTCTTT.

This chain joins TRBV6-1 and TRBJ2-7, with D tentatively TRBD1 (6 bases). The CDR3 sequence is 14 residues long. Trimming took 6 bases from V and 1 from J, leaving 13 bases between them. Germline lookup yields CDR1 MNHNS and CDR2 SASEGT. CDR3 DNA sequence: TGTGCCAGCAGAACACAGGGAATTTCCTACGAGCAGTACTTC. This sequence encodes CASRTQGISYEQYF.

The chain combines TRBV6-5 with TRBJ1-2; 7 bases line up with TRBD1. There are 14 residues in the CDR3. Germline V CDR1 and CDR2: MNHEY, SVGAGI. Unmatched junction bases numbered 7, after V lost 6 bases and J lost 3 bases. CDR3 sequence reads: CASRRDRVDYGYTF. In DNA, the CDR3 is TGTGCCAGCAGACGCGACAGGGTTGACTATGGCTACACCTTC.

This clone was counted only a few times. The chain employs TRBV6-5 and TRBJ2-3, with 7 bases lining up with TRBD2. This CDR3 contains 15 residues. The V and J ends lost 3 bases and 3 bases, in that order; junction bases with no gene match: 6. Germline V gives CDR1 MNHEY, CDR2 SVGAGI. CDR3 nucleotide sequence: TGTGCCAGCAGTTATCGGGGGGTTGGGACAGATACGCAGTATTTT. It encodes CASSYRGVGTDTQYF.

The chain is built from TRBV28 and TRBJ1-5; unclear D gene. Between the trimmed V and J ends, which lost 5 bases and 7 bases, there was a span of 21 bases. Germline V CDR1 and CDR2: MDHEN, SYDVKM. The CDR3 loop spans 16 amino acids. The DNA of the CDR3 is TGTGCCAGCAGTCTCAACCAAGGACGGGGAAGGCAGCCCCAGCATTTT. Translated: CASSLNQGRGRQPQHF.

J is TRBJ2-3 and V is TRBV5-6; 9 bases are shared with TRBD1. J gave up 2 bases and V 2 bases, and 0 bases lay outside the gene matches. The CDR3 length is 14 residues. Germline lookup yields CDR1 SGHDT and CDR2 YYEEEE. The CDR3 here is CASSLQGATDTQYF. CDR3 coding DNA: TGTGCCAGCAGCTTACAGGGGGCCACAGATACGCAGTATTTT.

This clone was picked up one time. The V call is TRBV10-2, the J call TRBJ1-5; D is unclear. Trimming cost V 4 bases and J 4 bases, with 11 bases left between them. CDR3 length: 14 residues. Germline lookup yields CDR1 WSHSY and CDR2 SAAADI. The CDR3 DNA sequence: TGCGCCAGCAGTGGAAGTGGAGGGAATCAGCCCCAGCATTTT. This codes for CASSGSGGNQPQHF.

CDR3 nucleotide sequence: TGTGCCAGCAGACCGACAGGGGACCCCTATGGCTACACCTTC. Amino acids: CASRPTGDPYGYTF. The V call is TRBV6-1, the J call TRBJ1-2; 8 bases match TRBD1. Germline assignment: CDR1 MNHNS and CDR2 SASEGT. The ends lost 6 bases at V and 4 bases at J; junction bases unmatched: 7. The CDR3 extends over 14 amino acids.

The rearrangement joins TRBV15 to TRBJ2-7; 7 bases are shared with TRBD1. Germline values: CDR1 LNHNV, CDR2 YYDKDF (reference sequence). V lost 5 bases and J lost 3; bases outside the gene matches: 7. CDR3 length equals 14 residues. CDR3 region: CATSFRDSIYEQYF. The CDR3 region has the DNA TGTGCCACCAGCTTCCGGGACAGTATCTACGAGCAGTACTTC. The variable domain in full, completed from reference TRBV15 and TRBJ2-7, reads DAMVIQNPRYQVTQFGKPVTLSCSQTLNHNVMYWYQQKSSQAPKLLFHYYDKDFNNEADTPDNFQSRRPNTSFCFLDIRSPGLGDTAMYLCATSFRDSIYEQYFGPGTRLTVT.

The chain recombines TRBV5-1 with TRBJ1-4; D is ambiguous. Germline loops: CDR1 SGHRS, CDR2 YFSETQ. V was pared by 5 bases and J by 6 bases, with 8 bases between. This CDR3 has 12 residues. Here the CDR3 reads CASRGSDEKLFF. The CDR3 region has the DNA TGCGCCAGCAGGGGGAGTGATGAAAAACTGTTTTTT.

The rearrangement uses TRBV2 and TRBJ2-2; 11 nucleotides match TRBD2. The CDR3 consists of 16 residues. Germline-derived CDR1 and CDR2 are SNHLY and FYNNEI. Unmatched junction bases numbered 6, after V lost 8 bases and J lost 1 base. The CDR3 sequence is CASQPGLAGNTGELFF. As DNA, the CDR3 is TGTGCCAGCCAACCTGGACTAGCGGGGAACACCGGGGAGCTGTTTTTT. The variable domain in full, completed from reference TRBV2 and TRBJ2-2, reads EPEVTQTPSHQVTQMGQEVILRCVPISNHLYFYWYRQILGQKVEFLVSFYNNEISEKSEIFDDQFSVERPDGSNFTLKIRSTKLEDSAMYFCASQPGLAGNTGELFFGEGSRLTVL.

About this clone itself: One end of the junction fails to match germline, which may point to a read error. The chain combines TRBV7-9 with TRBJ1-2; D might be TRBD1 (6 bases). The CDR3 consists of 14 residues. Germline values: CDR1 SEHNR, CDR2 FQNEAQ (reference sequence). Here the CDR3 reads CSSRTNTGLDGYTF. CDR3 DNA sequence: TGTTCCAGCAGAACAAATACAGGGCTCGATGGCTACACCTTC. The variable domain in full, with the rest retrieved from reference TRBV7-9 and TRBJ1-2, is DTGVSQNPRHKITKRGQNVTFRCDPISEHNRLYWYRQTLGQGPEFLTYFQNEAQLEKSRLLSDRFSAERPKGSFSTLEIQRTEQGDSAMYLCSSRTNTGLDGYTFGSGTRLTVV.

This chain uses TRBV11-1 with TRBJ2-5; 8 nucleotides match TRBD2. CDR1 SGHAT and CDR2 FQDESV come from the germline V gene (reference sequence). Trimming removed 0 bases from V and 2 bases from J; junction bases left unmatched: 5. This CDR3 is 16 amino acids long. The CDR3 reads CASSLAHGREQETQYF. The CDR3 DNA reads TGTGCCAGCAGCTTAGCGCACGGGAGGGAACAAGAGACCCAGTACTTC.

V gene TRBV10-2 combines with J gene TRBJ2-5; TRBD2 agrees at 11 bases. Trimming removed 7 bases from V and 5 bases from J; junction bases left unmatched: 3. CDR3 length: 13 amino acids. Germline V gene lookup returns CDR1 WSHSY and CDR2 SAAADI. The CDR3 sequence: CASKLAGEETQYF. For the CDR3, the DNA is TGCGCCAGCAAACTAGCGGGGGAGGAGACCCAGTACTTC.

The chain couples TRBV5-1 to TRBJ1-2, with 11 bases identical to TRBD1. CDR3 size: 15 residues. The trim removed 4 bases at V and 4 bases at J, leaving 6 bases unmatched. Germline loops: CDR1 SGHRS, CDR2 YFSETQ. DNA of the CDR3: TGCGCCAGCAGCGCCCGGGACAGGGGGATCTATGGCTACACCTTC. Translation: CASSARDRGIYGYTF.

V gene TRBV5-1 combines with J gene TRBJ2-7, with 10 bases matching TRBD1. This CDR3 region has 13 residues. Trimming removed 5 bases from V and 4 bases from J; junction bases left unmatched: 3. Germline lookup yields CDR1 SGHRS and CDR2 YFSETQ. The CDR3 nucleotides read TGCGCCAGCAGGACAGGGGGCACTTACGAGCAGTACTTC. This translates into CASRTGGTYEQYF. Together with reference TRBV5-1 and TRBJ2-7, the CDR3 gives the full variable domain: KAGVTQTPRYLIKTRGQQVTLSCSPISGHRSVSWYQQTPGQGLQFLFEYFSETQRNKGNFPGRFSGRQFSNSRSEMNVSTLELGDSALYLCASRTGGTYEQYFGPGTRLTVT.

V is TRBV7-9 and J is TRBJ2-2; a weak D match, TRBD1 (6 bases). The CDR3 spans 15 residues. Germline CDR1 is SEHNR and CDR2 is FQNEAQ (reference sequence). Trimming removed 6 bases at V and 4 bases at J, with 15 bases between. The CDR3 nucleotides are TGTGCCAGCAGTGAAATACAGGGAGCCACCGGGGAGCTGTTTTTT. Its protein is CASSEIQGATGELFF.

The V gene is TRBV5-1, the J gene TRBJ2-2; 8 bases are a match to TRBD1. The CDR3 length is 15 residues. V lost 4 bases, J lost 2 bases, and 4 bases stayed unmatched. CDR1 and CDR2 from the germline V gene are SGHRS and YFSETQ. The CDR3 region is CASSVGQGNTGELFF. CDR3 nucleotide sequence: TGCGCCAGCAGCGTCGGACAGGGTAACACCGGGGAGCTGTTTTTT.